Below, one T cell receptor (beta chain) is given with its context. The data originate from a study of blood T cell repertoires in COVID-19. At the level of the study: Italy, Spain and the United States were the sources of the convalescent and acute COVID-19 samples.

Seattle's enrolled individuals joined amid active infection and were then monitored longitudinally. Germline V gene sequence: CDR1 WNHNN, CDR2 SYGVQD (reference sequence). CDR3 length: 15 amino acids. Trimming stripped 1 base from V and 2 bases from J, with 8 bases between. In the authors' methods: Estimation of nucleated cell counts was performed using reference gene primer amplification. Profiling relied on immunoSEQ multiplex PCR, and the TCRdb table lists in-frame clones only, not all of them. D and trimming come from the DNA, and the V and J calls and clone size come from that table. The sample includes about 360,000 clones, about 88% seen only once; the top ten take about 7%.

The sequencing sample was made of peripheral blood. The chain carries TRBV10-1 and TRBJ2-2, with D possibly being TRBD1 (5 bases). The origin of this receptor is a woman aged 60-75 years with COVID-19, enrolled during active disease. The CDR3 is CASSEYRPNTGELFF. CDR3 DNA: TGCGCCAGCAGTGAGTACAGGCCCAACACCGGGGAGCTGTTTTTT.